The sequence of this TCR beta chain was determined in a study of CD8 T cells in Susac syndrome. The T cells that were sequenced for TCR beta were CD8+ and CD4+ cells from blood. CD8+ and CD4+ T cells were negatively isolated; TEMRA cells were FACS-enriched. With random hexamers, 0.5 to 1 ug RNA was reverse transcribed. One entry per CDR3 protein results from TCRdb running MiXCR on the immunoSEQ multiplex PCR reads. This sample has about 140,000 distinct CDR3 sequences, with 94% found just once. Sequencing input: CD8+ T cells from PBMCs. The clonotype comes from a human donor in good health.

In DNA form, the CDR3 reads TGTGCCAGCAGGCCCCTCGCTGCGGAGACCCAGTACTTC. Translating gives CASRPLAAETQYF. The rearrangement uses TRBV27 and TRBJ2-5; D is undetermined. CDR1 MNHEY and CDR2 SMNVEV come from the germline V gene (reference sequence). With 6 bases removed from V and 5 bases from J, the gap between germline ends came to 13 bases. The CDR3 covers 13 residues.